This T cell receptor (beta chain) was documented in a study of control samples from healthy donors and cancer patients. Notes on this clone: Other nucleotide sequences from this sample produce the same CDR3.

V was pared by 2 bases and J by 7 bases, with 6 bases between. There are 12 residues in the CDR3. The germline CDR1 and CDR2 sequences are MDHEN and SYDVKM. This table comes from immunoSEQ multiplex PCR, and its TCRdb copy is limited to in-frame clones, with some not included. This table holds about 220,000 clones, just under 95% found once. V is TRBV28 and J is TRBJ1-5; D is unclear. Sequencing was performed on blood. This clonotype was sampled from a man in his fifties or sixties in good health. The chain's CDR3 is CASSLEGQPQHF. For the CDR3, the DNA is TGTGCCAGCAGTTTAGAAGGACAGCCCCAGCATTTT.